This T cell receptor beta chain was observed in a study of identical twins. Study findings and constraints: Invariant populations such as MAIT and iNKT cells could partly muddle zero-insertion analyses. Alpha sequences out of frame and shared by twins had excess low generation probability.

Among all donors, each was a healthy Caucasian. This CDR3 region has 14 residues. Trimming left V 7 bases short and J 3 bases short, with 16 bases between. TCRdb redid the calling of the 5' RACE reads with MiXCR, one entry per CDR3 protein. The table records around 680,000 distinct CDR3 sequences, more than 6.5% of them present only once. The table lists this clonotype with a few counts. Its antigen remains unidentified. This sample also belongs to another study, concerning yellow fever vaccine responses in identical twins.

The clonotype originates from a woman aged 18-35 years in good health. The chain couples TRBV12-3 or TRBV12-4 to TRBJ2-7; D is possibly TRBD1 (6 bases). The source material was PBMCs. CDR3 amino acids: CASTDRNKDYEQYF. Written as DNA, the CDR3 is TGTGCCAGCACCGACAGGAATAAGGACTACGAGCAGTACTTC.